This T cell receptor (beta chain) was captured by sequencing in a study of blood T cell repertoires in COVID-19. Participants, about 18 to 90 years old, spanned more than 20 US areas. Participants were placed into cohorts based on the clinical history they reported. Exposed volunteers were people who met a COVID-19 case within 2 weeks before study entry. There are 17 residues in the CDR3. Germline-derived CDR1 and CDR2 are LNHNV and YYDKDF (reference sequence). Trimming cost V 0 bases and J 2 bases, with 14 bases left between them. In the source study's methods: The assay estimated nucleated cells by amplifying reference gene primers. Profiled with immunoSEQ multiplex PCR; TCRdb holds only in-frame clones, not every one. V and J calls and clone size are given by that table; D and trimming were obtained from the DNA. The sample includes 50,000 to 65,000 clones, roughly two thirds seen only once; the top ten take about half.

This TCR was recovered from a woman in her fifties or sixties who had been exposed to COVID-19. V is TRBV15 and J is TRBJ2-1; maybe TRBD2 (6 bases). The sample taken for sequencing was PBMCs or T cells enriched from blood (not recorded which). CDR3 residues: CATSRDLRGFPYNEQFF. The DNA for the CDR3 is TGTGCCACCAGCAGAGATTTGCGGGGCTTCCCCTACAATGAGCAGTTCTTC.